This T cell receptor beta chain is from a study of blood T cell repertoires in COVID-19 (TCRdb year 2020). Notes on the research overall: The collaborator samples originated in the United States, Italy and Spain and spanned the acute and convalescent phases of COVID-19. Subjects who had been exposed to COVID-19, were actively infected with it, or had recovered from it provided the deeply sampled blood TCRbeta repertoires that made up the dataset. The sample metadata nearly always contained a de-identified subject ID, COVID-19 status, age in years and sex. Samples came from the ongoing ImmuneRACE study (first 160 participants) plus 1,254 subjects from 6 global collaborators. Where HLA class I and class II types were available, the types were taken from metadata supplied by the sample provider, not from assay-based typing. The repertoires were made available in a free public database intended to serve as a resource for research on the immune response to SARS-CoV-2. The material from the prospective study consisted of cDNA or gDNA derived from T cells, B-cell-depleted T cells, or PBMCs.

As regards this clone: No antigen is known for it. There are no base qualities to consult, and no much larger clone falls within one base.

The study at large found these results: How much clinical and demographic metadata was included differed by source and by participant, and the metadata was provided uncurated.

The CDR3 measures 14 amino acids from cysteine to phenylalanine. The read is trimmed to its CDR3 DNA, 42 bases read in frame from base 1. The junction shows trimming of 2 bases on V and 4 bases on J, and the gene matches do not reach 3 bases of it. The germline V gene provides CDR1 MDHEN and CDR2 SYDVKM. Collaborating institutions collected whole blood in K2EDTA tubes following their own protocols. For TCRbeta analysis, collaborators shipped samples in one of three forms: frozen whole blood, isolated PBMCs, or DNA extracted from either of those sample types. The immunoSEQ Assay, a bias-controlled multiplex PCR, was used to amplify TCRbeta CDR3 regions from genomic DNA. Turning to the authors' computational methods: Nucleated cell counts per sample were estimated from amplification of reference gene primers within the assay. To quantify the absolute abundance of each unique TCRbeta CDR3 rearrangement, sequence reads were collapsed and filtered. Productive Simpson clonality was computed per sample as the square root of Simpson's diversity index over productive rearrangements. This is the immuneACCESS table as TCRdb keeps it, with only in-frame sequences that have V and J called. A part of the clones is gone; compared with another copy, unresolved V genes explain less than half, and the rest is unexplained. The V and J calls and clone size come from that table; D and trimming were worked out from the DNA. The table for this sample lists fewer than 250,000 clones; 85% of them were counted only once. The ten most abundant clones make up around 6.4% of the sample.

The V gene is TRBV28 and the J gene is TRBJ2-3; TRBD2 fits 7 bases in the junction. Sample: peripheral blood. The receptor was isolated from a woman aged 60-70 years with active or convalescent COVID-19. The CDR3 protein is CASSLAGVSDTQYF. The nucleotide sequence is given as TGTGCCAGCAGTTTAGCGGGGGTTTCAGATACGCAGTATTTT.